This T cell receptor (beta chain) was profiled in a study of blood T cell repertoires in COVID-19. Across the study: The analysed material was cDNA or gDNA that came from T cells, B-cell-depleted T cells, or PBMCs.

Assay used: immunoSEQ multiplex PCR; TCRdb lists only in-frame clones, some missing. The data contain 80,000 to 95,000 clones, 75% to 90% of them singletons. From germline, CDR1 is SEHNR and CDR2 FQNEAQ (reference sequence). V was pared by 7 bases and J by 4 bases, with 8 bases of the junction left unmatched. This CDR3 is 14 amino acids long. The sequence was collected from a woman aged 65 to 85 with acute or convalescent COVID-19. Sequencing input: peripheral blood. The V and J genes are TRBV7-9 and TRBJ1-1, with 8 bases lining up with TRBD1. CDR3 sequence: CASTDRGWATEAFF. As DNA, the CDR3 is TGTGCCAGCACAGACAGGGGTTGGGCCACTGAAGCTTTCTTT.